This T cell receptor beta chain was recorded in a study of blood T cells in healthy people across ages. This clonotype was seen more than once but under ten times. Then a second PCR, running roughly 7 to 11 cycles, was carried out with a sample-barcoded 5' primer and a J-beta primer mix. One entry per CDR3 protein results from TCRdb running MiXCR on the 5' RACE reads. The sample yields hundreds of thousands of distinct CDR3 sequences, roughly 21% seen once. CDR3 length: 14 amino acids. The V end was cut by 3 bases, the J end by 1 base, with 11 bases between. Germline V CDR1 and CDR2: DFQATT, SNEGSKA (reference sequence).

The source material was blood. This chain connects TRBV20-1 to TRBJ2-3; D unresolved. The source of this sequence is a man between 65 and 85 years old in good health. CDR3 bases: TGCAGTGCTAGCCAGCCCGGTGGCACAGATACGCAGTATTTT. Its translation is CSASQPGGTDTQYF.